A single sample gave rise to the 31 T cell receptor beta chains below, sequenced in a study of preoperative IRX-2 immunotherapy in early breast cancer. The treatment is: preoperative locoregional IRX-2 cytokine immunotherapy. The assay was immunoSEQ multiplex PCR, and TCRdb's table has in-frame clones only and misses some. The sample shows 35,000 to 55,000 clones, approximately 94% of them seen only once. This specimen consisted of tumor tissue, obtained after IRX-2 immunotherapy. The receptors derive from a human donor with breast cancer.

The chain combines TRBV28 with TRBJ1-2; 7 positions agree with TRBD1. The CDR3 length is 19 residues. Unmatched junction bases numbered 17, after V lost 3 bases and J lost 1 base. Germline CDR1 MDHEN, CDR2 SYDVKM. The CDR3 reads CASSFHKVLGTEHNYGYTF. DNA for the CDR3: TGTGCCAGCAGTTTTCACAAAGTATTAGGGACAGAGCATAACTATGGCTACACCTTC.

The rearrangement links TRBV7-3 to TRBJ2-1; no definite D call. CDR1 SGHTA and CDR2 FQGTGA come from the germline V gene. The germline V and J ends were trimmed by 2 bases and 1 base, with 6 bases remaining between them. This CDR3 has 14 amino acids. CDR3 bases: TGTGCCAGCAGCTTAGCAGCATCCTACAATGAGCAGTTCTTC. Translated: CASSLAASYNEQFF.

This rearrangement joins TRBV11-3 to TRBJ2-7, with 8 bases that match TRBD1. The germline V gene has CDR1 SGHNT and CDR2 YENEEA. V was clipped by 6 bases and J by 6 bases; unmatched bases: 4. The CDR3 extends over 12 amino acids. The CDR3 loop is CASSRTGTEQYF. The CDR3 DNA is TGTGCCAGCAGTCGGACAGGGACCGAGCAGTACTTC.

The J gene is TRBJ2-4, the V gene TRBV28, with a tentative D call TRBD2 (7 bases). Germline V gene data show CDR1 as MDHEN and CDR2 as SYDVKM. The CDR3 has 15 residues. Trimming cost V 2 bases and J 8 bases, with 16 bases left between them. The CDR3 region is CASSLRGGLAYIQYF. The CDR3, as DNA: TGTGCCAGCAGTTTAAGGGGGGGCCTGGCCTACATTCAGTACTTC.

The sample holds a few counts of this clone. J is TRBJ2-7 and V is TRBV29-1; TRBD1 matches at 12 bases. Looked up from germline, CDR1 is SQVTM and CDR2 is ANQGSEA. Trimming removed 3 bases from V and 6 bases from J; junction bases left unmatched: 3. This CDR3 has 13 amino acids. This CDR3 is CSVDGTGGPEQYF. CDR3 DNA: TGCAGCGTTGACGGGACAGGGGGCCCCGAGCAGTACTTC.

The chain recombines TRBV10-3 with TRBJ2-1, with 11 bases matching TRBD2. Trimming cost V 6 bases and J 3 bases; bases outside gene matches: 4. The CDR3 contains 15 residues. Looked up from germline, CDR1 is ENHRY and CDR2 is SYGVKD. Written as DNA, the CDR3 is TGTGCCATCAGCCCGACTAGCGGGGTCTACAATGAGCAGTTCTTC. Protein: CAISPTSGVYNEQFF.

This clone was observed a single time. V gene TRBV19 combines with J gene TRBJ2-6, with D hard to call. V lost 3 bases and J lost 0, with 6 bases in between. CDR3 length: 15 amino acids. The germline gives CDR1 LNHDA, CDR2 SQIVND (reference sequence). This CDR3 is CASSISRSGANVLTF. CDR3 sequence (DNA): TGTGCCAGTAGTATTTCCCGCTCTGGGGCCAACGTCCTGACTTTC.

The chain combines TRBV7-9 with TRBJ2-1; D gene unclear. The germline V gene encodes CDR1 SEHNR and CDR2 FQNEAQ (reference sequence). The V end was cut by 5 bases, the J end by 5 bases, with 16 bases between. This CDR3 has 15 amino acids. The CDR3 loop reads CASSPTDAAHNEQFF. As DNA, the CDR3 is TGTGCCAGCAGCCCGACTGACGCAGCCCACAATGAGCAGTTCTTC. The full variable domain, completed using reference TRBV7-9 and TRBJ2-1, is DTGVSQNPRHKITKRGQNVTFRCDPISEHNRLYWYRQTLGQGPEFLTYFQNEAQLEKSRLLSDRFSAERPKGSFSTLEIQRTEQGDSAMYLCASSPTDAAHNEQFFGPGTRLTVL.

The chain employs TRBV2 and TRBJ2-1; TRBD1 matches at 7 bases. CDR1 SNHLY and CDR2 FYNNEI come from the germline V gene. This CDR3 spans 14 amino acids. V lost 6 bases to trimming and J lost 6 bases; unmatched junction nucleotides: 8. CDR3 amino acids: CASSPRQGSNEQFF. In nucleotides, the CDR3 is TGTGCCAGCAGCCCGAGACAGGGCAGCAATGAGCAGTTCTTC.

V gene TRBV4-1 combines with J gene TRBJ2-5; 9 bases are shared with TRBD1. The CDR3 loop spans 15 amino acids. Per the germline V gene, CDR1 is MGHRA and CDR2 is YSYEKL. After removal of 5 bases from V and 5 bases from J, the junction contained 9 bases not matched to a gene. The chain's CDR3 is CASSVRDRVSETQYF. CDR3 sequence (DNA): TGCGCCAGCAGCGTCCGGGACAGGGTGTCGGAGACCCAGTACTTC.

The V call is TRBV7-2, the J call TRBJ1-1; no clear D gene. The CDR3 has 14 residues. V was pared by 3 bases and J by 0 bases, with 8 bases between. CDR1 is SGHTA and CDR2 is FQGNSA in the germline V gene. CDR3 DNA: TGTGCCAGCAGCTTTTCGAGGATGAACACTGAAGCTTTCTTT. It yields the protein CASSFSRMNTEAFF.

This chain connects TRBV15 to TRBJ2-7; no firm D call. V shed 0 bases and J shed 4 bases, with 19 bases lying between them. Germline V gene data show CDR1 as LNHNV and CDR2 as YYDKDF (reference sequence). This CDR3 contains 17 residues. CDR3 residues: CATSRDRSSPGIYEQYF. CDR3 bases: TGTGCCACCAGCAGAGATCGGTCTTCCCCTGGGATATACGAGCAGTACTTC.

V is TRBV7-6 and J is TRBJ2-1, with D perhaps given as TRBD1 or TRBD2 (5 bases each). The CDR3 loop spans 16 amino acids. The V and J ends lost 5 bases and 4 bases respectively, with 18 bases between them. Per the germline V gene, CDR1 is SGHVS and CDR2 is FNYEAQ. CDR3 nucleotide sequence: TGTGCCAGCAGCCCAACCCGGGGCAGGGTATACAATGAGCAGTTCTTC. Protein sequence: CASSPTRGRVYNEQFF.

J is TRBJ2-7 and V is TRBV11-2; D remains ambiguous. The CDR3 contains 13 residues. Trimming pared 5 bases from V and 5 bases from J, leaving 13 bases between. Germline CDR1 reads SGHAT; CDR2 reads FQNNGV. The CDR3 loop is CASSIEPPHEQYF. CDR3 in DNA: TGTGCCAGCAGCATTGAACCCCCCCACGAGCAGTACTTC.

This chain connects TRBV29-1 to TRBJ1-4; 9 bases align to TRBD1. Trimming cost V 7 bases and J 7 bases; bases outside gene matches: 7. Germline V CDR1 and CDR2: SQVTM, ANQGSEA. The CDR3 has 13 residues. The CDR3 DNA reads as TGCAGCGCACAGGGGGCCGCTGGTGAAAAACTGTTTTTT. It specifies CSAQGAAGEKLFF.

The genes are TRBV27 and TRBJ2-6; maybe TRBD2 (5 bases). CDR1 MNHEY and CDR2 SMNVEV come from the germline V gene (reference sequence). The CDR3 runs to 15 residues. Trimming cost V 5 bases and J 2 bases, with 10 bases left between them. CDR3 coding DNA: TGTGCCAGCAGTCGGGGTATGGCTGGGGCCAACGTCCTGACTTTC. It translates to CASSRGMAGANVLTF.

The CDR3 loop is CASSGGLVQKEQYF. DNA for the CDR3: TGTGCCAGCAGCGGGGGACTAGTCCAAAAAGAGCAGTACTTC. V is TRBV2 and J is TRBJ2-5, with 8 bases aligning to TRBD2. V shed 6 bases, J shed 11 bases, and the junction held 14 bases outside the gene matches. CDR3 length: 14 amino acids. Germline V gene sequence: CDR1 SNHLY, CDR2 FYNNEI.

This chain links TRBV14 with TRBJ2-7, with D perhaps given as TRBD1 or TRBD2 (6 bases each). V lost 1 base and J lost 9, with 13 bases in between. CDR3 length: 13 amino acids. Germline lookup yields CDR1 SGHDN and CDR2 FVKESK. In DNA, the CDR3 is TGTGCCAGCAGCCAAGCTGGGGGGCCAACGCAGTACTTC. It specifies CASSQAGGPTQYF.

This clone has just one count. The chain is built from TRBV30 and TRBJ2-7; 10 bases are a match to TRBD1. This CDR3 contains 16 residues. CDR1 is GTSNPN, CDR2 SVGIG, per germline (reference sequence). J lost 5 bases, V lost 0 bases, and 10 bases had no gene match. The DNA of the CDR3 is TGTGCCTGGAGTGTCGGTCTCGGGACAGGGGCAAACGAGCAGTACTTC. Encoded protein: CAWSVGLGTGANEQYF.

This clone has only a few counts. The DNA of the CDR3 is TGTGCCAGCAGCCGGTTGCTGGACAGGGTTTCGCTCTATGGCTACACCTTC. It is translated as CASSRLLDRVSLYGYTF. The J gene is TRBJ1-2, the V gene TRBV7-6; 8 nucleotides line up with TRBD1. CDR3 length equals 17 residues. The ends lost 5 bases at V and 4 bases at J; junction bases unmatched: 15. Germline CDR1 reads SGHVS; CDR2 reads FNYEAQ.

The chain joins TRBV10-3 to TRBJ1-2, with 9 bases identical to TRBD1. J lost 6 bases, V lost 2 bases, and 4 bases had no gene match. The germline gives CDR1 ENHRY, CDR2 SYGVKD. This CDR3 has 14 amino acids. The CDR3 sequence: CAISEVGQGNGYTF. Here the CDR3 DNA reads TGTGCCATCAGTGAGGTGGGACAGGGAAATGGCTACACCTTC.

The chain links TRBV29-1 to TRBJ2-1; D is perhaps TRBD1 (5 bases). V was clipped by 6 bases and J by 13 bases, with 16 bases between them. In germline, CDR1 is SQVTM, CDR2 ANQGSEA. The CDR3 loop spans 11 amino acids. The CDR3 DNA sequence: TGCAGCGTAGGGGAAATGGCCCAACAGTTCTTC. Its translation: CSVGEMAQQFF.

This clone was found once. The CDR3 DNA reads TGTGCCAGCAGCTTAGACGGTAGGGCCCTCCACTTT. It encodes CASSLDGRALHF. V gene TRBV7-6 combines with J gene TRBJ1-6; D not resolved. With 1 base removed from V and 14 bases from J, the gap between germline ends came to 9 bases. The length of the CDR3 is 12 residues. The germline V gene has CDR1 SGHVS and CDR2 FNYEAQ.

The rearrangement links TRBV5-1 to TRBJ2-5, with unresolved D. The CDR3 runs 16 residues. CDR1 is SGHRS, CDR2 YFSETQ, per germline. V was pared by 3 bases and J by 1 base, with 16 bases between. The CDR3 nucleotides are TGCGCCAGCAGCTCAACCGGCGCGGTTCTCCAAGAGACCCAGTACTTC. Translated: CASSSTGAVLQETQYF.

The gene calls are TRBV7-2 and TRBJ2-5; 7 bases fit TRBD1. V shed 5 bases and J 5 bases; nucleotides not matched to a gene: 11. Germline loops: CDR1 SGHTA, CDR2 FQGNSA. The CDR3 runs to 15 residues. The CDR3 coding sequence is TGTGCCAGCAGCAGCACAGGGGTCAAGGGCGAGACCCAGTACTTC. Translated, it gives CASSSTGVKGETQYF.

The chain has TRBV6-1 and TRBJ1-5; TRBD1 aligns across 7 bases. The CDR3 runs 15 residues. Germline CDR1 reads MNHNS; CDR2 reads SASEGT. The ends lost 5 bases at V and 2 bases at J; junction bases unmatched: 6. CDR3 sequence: CASSSNRGRNQPQHF. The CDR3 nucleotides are TGTGCCAGCAGTAGCAACAGGGGTCGCAATCAGCCCCAGCATTTT.

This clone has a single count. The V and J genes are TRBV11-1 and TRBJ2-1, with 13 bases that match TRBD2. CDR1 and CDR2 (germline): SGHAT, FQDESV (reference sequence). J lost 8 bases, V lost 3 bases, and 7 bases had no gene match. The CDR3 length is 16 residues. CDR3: CASSLGTSGTRDEQFF. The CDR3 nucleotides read TGTGCCAGCAGCTTGGGGACTAGCGGGACACGGGATGAGCAGTTCTTC.

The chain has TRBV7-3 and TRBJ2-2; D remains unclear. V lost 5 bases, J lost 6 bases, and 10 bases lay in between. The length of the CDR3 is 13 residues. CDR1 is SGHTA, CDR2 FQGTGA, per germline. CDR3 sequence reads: CASSDLPAGELFF. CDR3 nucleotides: TGTGCCAGCAGCGACCTCCCGGCCGGGGAGCTGTTTTTT.

Written as DNA, the CDR3 is TGTGCCAGTAGTAGACAACTCGACAGGCCGAACACTGAAGCTTTCTTT. Protein: CASSRQLDRPNTEAFF. The rearrangement links TRBV19 to TRBJ1-1; the D gene is possibly TRBD1 (6 bases). There are 16 residues in the CDR3. Per the germline V gene, CDR1 is LNHDA and CDR2 is SQIVND (reference sequence). V lost 4 bases to trimming and J lost 1 base, with 16 bases between them.

CDR3 loop: CASSTLDSSTEAFF. Here the CDR3 DNA reads TGTGCCAGTAGTACACTAGACAGCAGCACTGAAGCTTTCTTT. This chain uses TRBV19 with TRBJ1-1; TRBD1 is a possible D gene (5 bases). CDR1 is LNHDA and CDR2 is SQIVND in the germline V gene (reference sequence). V was cut by 4 bases and J by 4 bases, with 13 bases left in between. This CDR3 comprises 14 residues. Complete variable domain (other parts from reference TRBV19 and TRBJ1-1): DGGITQSPKYLFRKEGQNVTLSCEQNLNHDAMYWYRQDPGQGLRLIYYSQIVNDFQKGDIAEGYSVSREKKESFPLTVTSAQKNPTAFYLCASSTLDSSTEAFFGQGTRLTVV.

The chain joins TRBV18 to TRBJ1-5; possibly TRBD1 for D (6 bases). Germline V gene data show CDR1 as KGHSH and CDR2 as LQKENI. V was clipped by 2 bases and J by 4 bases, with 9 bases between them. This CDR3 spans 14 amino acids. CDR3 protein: CASSPTGQNQPQHF. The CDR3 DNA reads TGTGCCAGCTCACCAACGGGACAAAATCAGCCCCAGCATTTT.